The entry below gives a single T cell receptor (beta chain) sequence along with its context. Its specificity is unknown. These data are taken from a study of OX40 agonist ivuxolimab in advanced cancers. Drawing of blood for sampling happened at baseline, at cycle 4 day 1, and at cycle 7 day 1. Study-level results: Some of the nonresponding patients also showed low levels of normalized T-cell clonal expansion.

TCRdb keeps only in-frame clones here, not all; method: immunoSEQ multiplex PCR. The sample lists 80,000 or so clones, roughly 91% occurring once. This CDR3 has 14 amino acids. In germline, CDR1 is MNHNY, CDR2 SVGAGI (reference sequence). The V segment lost 8 bases and the J segment 7 bases; nucleotides outside the gene matches: 10. This TCR was recovered from an adult with an advanced solid tumor such as melanoma, head and neck, liver or kidney cancer. The chain has TRBV6-6 and TRBJ2-3; TRBD2 aligns across 9 bases. The sequenced sample was CD4+ or CD8+ T cells sorted from blood, obtained in a trial of the OX40 agonist ivuxolimab. CDR3 loop: CASHRTSGGHTQYF. CDR3 in DNA: TGTGCCAGCCACCGGACGAGCGGGGGGCATACGCAGTATTTT.